This TCR beta chain was identified in a study of blood T cell repertoires in COVID-19. Overall study: The United States, Italy and Spain supplied acute and convalescent COVID-19 samples. PBMCs, B-cell-depleted T cells, or T cells were the source of the cDNA or gDNA that made up the material.

The Seattle patients, enrolled during active infection, were followed longitudinally. Per the original data handling: Amplified reference gene primers provided the basis for estimating nucleated cell counts. The table came from immunoSEQ multiplex PCR; TCRdb's copy has only in-frame clones and leaves some out. V and J calls and clone size are given by that table; D and trimming were obtained from the DNA. Of about 220,000 clones listed, approximately 85% were seen once; the top ten hold 2% to 3%. Sequenced: peripheral blood. This sequence was found in a woman between 65 and 79 years old with COVID-19, enrolled during active disease.

The CDR3 is CASSLGVTNEKLFF. The CDR3 DNA reads as TGTGCCAGCAGCTTAGGGGTAACTAATGAAAAACTGTTTTTT. The chain carries TRBV2 and TRBJ1-4; a possible D gene is TRBD1 (5 bases). The CDR3 contains 14 residues. Trimming took off 6 bases at V and 1 base at J, with 9 bases between the two ends. Looked up from germline, CDR1 is SNHLY and CDR2 is FYNNEI. Based on the CDR3 plus reference TRBV2 and TRBJ1-4, the full variable domain is EPEVTQTPSHQVTQMGQEVILRCVPISNHLYFYWYRQILGQKVEFLVSFYNNEISEKSEIFDDQFSVERPDGSNFTLKIRSTKLEDSAMYFCASSLGVTNEKLFFGSGTQLSVL.